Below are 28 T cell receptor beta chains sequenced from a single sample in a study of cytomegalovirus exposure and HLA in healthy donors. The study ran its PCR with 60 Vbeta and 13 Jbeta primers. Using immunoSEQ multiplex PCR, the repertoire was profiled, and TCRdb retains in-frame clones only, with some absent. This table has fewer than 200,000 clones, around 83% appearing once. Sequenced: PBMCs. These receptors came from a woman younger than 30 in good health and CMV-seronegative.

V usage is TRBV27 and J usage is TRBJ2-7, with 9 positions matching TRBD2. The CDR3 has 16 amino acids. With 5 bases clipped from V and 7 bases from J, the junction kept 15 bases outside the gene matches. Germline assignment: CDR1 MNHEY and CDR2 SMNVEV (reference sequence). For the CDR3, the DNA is TGTGCCAGCAGTCCTCCCCGGGGTAGCGGGAGTGGTGAGCAGTACTTC. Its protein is CASSPPRGSGSGEQYF.

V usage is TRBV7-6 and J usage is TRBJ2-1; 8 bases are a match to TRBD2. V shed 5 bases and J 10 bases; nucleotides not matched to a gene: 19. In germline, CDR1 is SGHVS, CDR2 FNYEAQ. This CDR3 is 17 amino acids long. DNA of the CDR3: TGTGCCAGCAGCCCTACCGGGGGCGGGGGGAAGTATGAGGAGCAGTTCTTC. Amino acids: CASSPTGGGGKYEEQFF.

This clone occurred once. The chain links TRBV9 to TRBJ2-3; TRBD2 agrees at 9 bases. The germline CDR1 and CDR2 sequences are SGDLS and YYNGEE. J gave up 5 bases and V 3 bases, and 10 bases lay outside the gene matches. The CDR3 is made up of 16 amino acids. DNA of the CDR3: TGTGCCAGCAGCGATAGCGGGAGACGGGAGGTAGATACGCAGTATTTT. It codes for CASSDSGRREVDTQYF.

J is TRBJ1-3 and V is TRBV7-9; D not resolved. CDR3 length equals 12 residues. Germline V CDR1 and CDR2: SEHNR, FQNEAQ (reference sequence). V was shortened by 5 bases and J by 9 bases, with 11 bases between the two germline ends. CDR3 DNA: TGTGCCAGCAGCACCCCTCTAAGCACCATATATTTT. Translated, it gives CASSTPLSTIYF.

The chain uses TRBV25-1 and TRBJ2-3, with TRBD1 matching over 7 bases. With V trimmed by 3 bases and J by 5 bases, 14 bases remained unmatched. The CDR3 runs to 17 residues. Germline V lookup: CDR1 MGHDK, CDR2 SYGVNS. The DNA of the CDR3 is TGTGCCAGCAGTGACTTTGCCGAACGCCCAGGGGGAGATACGCAGTATTTT. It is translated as CASSDFAERPGGDTQYF.

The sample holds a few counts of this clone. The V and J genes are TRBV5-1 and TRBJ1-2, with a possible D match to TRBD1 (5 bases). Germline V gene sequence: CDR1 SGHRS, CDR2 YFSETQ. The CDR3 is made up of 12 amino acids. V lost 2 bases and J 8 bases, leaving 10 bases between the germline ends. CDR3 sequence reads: CASSLGRDGYTF. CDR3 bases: TGCGCCAGCAGCTTAGGGCGGGACGGCTACACCTTC.

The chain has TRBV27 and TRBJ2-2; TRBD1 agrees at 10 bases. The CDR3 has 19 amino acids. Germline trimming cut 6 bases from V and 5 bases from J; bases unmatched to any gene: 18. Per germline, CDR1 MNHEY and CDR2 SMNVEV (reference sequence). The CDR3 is CASSHRPTGQGGGTGELFF. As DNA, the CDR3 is TGTGCCAGCAGCCATCGCCCGACTGGACAGGGGGGAGGGACCGGGGAGCTGTTTTTT.

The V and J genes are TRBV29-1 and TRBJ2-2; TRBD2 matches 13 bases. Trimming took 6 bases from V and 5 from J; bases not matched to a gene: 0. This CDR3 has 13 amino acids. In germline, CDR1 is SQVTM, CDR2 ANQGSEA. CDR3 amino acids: CSVLAGGTGELFF. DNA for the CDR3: TGCAGCGTACTAGCGGGAGGGACCGGGGAGCTGTTTTTT.

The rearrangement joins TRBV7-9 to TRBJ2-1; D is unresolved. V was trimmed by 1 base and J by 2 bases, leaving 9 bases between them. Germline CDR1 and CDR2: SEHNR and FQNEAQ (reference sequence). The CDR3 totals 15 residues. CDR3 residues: CASSLDGGPYNEQFF. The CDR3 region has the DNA TGTGCCAGCAGCTTAGATGGCGGTCCCTACAATGAGCAGTTCTTC.

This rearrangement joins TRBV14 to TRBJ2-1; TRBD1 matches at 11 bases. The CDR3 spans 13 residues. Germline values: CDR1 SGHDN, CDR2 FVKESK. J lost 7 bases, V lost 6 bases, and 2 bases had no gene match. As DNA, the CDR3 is TGTGCCAGCAGGGGGACAGGGGGGAATGAGCAGTTCTTC. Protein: CASRGTGGNEQFF.

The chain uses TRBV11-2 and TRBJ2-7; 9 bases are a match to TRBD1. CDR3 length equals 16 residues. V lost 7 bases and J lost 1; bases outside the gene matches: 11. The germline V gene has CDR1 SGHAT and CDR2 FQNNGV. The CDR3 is CASKRPGTGISYEQYF. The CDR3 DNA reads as TGTGCCAGCAAACGACCCGGGACAGGGATTTCCTACGAGCAGTACTTC.

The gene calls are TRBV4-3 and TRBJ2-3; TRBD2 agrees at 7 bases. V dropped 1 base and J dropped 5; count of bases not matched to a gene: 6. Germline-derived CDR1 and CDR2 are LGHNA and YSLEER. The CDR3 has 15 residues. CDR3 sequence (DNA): TGCGCCAGCAGCCAAGGAGCGGGGTGGGGAGATACGCAGTATTTT. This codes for CASSQGAGWGDTQYF.

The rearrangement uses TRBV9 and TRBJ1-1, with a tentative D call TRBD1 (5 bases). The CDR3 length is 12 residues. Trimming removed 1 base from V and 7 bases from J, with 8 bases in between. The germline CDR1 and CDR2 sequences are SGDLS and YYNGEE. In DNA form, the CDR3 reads TGTGCCAGCAGCGTAAGGGGTGGTGAAGCTTTCTTT. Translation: CASSVRGGEAFF.

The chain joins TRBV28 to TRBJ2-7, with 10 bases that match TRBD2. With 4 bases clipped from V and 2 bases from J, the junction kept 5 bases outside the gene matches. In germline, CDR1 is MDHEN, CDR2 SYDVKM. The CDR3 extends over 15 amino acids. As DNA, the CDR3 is TGTGCCAGCAGTTCTACTAGCGGGACTACCTACGAGCAGTACTTC. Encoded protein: CASSSTSGTTYEQYF. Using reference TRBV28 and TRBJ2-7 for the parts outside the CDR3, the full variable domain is DVKVTQSSRYLVKRTGEKVFLECVQDMDHENMFWYRQDPGLGLRLIYFSYDVKMKEKGDIPEGYSVSREKKERFSLILESASTNQTSMYLCASSSTSGTTYEQYFGPGTRLTVT.

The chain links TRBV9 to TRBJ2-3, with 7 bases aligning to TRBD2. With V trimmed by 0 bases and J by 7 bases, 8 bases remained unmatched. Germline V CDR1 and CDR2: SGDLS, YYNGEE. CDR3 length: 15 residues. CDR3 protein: CASSVEPGSGNTQYF. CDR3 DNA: TGTGCCAGCAGCGTAGAACCGGGGAGCGGGAATACGCAGTATTTT.

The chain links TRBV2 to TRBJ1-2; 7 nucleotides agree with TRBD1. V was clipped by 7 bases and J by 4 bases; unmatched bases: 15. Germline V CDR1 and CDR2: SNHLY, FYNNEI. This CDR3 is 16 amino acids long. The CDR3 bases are TGTGCCAGCAAGGGGGCAGCACTCTCTATTTCCTATGGCTACACCTTC. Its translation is CASKGAALSISYGYTF.

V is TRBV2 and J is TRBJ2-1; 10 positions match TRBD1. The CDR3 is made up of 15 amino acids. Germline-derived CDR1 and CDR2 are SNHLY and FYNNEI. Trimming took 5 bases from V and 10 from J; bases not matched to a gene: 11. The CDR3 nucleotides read TGTGCCAGCAGTCCCGGGACAGGGGAACGGAACGAGCAGTTCTTC. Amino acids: CASSPGTGERNEQFF.

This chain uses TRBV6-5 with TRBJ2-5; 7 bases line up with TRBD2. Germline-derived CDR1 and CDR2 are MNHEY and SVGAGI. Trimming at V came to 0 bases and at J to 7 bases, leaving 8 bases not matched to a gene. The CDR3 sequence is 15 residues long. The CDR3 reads CASSYSFMGGWTQYF. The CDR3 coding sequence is TGTGCCAGCAGTTACTCGTTTATGGGAGGGTGGACCCAGTACTTC.

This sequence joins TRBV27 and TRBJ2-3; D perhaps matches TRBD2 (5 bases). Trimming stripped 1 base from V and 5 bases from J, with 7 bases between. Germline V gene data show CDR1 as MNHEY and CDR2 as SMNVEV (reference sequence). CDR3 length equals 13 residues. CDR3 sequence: CASSLLAGDTQYF. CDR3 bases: TGTGCCAGCAGTTTATTGGCGGGAGATACGCAGTATTTT.

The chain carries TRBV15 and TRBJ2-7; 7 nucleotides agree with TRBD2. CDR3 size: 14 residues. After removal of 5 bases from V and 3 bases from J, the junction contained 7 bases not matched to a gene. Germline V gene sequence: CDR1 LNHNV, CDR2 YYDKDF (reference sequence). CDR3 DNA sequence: TGTGCCACCAGCGGGGGGGTATTGAACTACGAGCAGTACTTC. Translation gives CATSGGVLNYEQYF.

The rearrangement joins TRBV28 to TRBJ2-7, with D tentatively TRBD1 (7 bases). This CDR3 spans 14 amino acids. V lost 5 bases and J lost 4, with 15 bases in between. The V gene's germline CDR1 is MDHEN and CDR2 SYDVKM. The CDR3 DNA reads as TGTGCCAGCAGTCCTCGGACAGGACTATACGAGCAGTACTTC. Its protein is CASSPRTGLYEQYF. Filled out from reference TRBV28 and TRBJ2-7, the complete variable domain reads DVKVTQSSRYLVKRTGEKVFLECVQDMDHENMFWYRQDPGLGLRLIYFSYDVKMKEKGDIPEGYSVSREKKERFSLILESASTNQTSMYLCASSPRTGLYEQYFGPGTRLTVT.

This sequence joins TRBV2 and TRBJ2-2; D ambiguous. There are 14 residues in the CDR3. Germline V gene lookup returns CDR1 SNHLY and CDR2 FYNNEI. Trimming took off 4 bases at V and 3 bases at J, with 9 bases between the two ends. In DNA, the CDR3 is TGTGCCAGCAGTGTGGCGGCATACACCGGGGAGCTGTTTTTT. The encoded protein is CASSVAAYTGELFF.

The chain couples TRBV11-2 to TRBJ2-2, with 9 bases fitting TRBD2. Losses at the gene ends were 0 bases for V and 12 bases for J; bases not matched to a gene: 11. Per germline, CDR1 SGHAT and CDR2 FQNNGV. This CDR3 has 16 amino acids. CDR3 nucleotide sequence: TGTGCCAGCAGCTTAGACAGAACTAGCGGGTTCCCTCAGCTGTTTTTT. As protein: CASSLDRTSGFPQLFF.

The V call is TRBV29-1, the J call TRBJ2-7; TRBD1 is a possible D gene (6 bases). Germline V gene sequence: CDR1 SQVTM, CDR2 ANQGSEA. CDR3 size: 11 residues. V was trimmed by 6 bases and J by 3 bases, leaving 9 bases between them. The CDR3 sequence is CSVEQGYEQYF. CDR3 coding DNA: TGCAGCGTGGAACAGGGCTACGAGCAGTACTTC.

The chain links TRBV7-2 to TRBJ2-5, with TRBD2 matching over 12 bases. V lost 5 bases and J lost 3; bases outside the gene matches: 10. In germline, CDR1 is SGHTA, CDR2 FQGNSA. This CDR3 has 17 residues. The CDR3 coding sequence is TGTGCCAGCAGCAGAACTCTAGCGGGAGGGCGAAAAGAGACCCAGTACTTC. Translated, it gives CASSRTLAGGRKETQYF.

The CDR3 is CASSRSGRGETQYF. The CDR3 bases are TGTGCCAGCAGCCGTAGCGGGAGGGGAGAGACCCAGTACTTC. The J gene is TRBJ2-5, the V gene TRBV7-2, with 11 bases aligning to TRBD2. Germline trimming cut 5 bases from V and 4 bases from J; bases unmatched to any gene: 3. This CDR3 comprises 14 residues. The germline CDR1 and CDR2 sequences are SGHTA and FQGNSA.

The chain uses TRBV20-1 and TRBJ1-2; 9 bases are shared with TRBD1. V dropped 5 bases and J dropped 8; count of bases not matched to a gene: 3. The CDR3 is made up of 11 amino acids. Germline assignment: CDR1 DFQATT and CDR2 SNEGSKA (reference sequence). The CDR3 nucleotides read TGCAGTGCTCGGGACAGGGCAGGCTACACCTTC. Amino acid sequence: CSARDRAGYTF.

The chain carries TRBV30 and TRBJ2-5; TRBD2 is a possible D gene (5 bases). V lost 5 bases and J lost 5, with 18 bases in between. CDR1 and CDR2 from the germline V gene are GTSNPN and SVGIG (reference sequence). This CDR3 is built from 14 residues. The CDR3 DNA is TGTGCCTGGGGGCTTGAGGGATCCGGGGAGACCCAGTACTTC. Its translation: CAWGLEGSGETQYF. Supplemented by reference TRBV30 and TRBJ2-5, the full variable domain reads SQTIHQWPATLVQPVGSPLSLECTVEGTSNPNLYWYRQAAGRGLQLLFYSVGIGQISSEVPQNLSASRPQDRQFILSSKKLLLSDSGFYLCAWGLEGSGETQYFGPGTRLLVL.